The clone carrying this TCR beta chain has just a few counts. The length of the CDR3 is 13 residues. CDR1 is KGHDR, CDR2 SFDVKD, per germline. Trimming took 1 base from V and 8 from J, leaving 7 bases between them. The record originates from a study of T-cell reconstitution after alpha-beta-depleted transplantation in children. Unique molecular identifiers were incorporated into the prepared TCRbeta library. TCRdb fed the PCR reads into MiXCR, producing one record per CDR3 protein. The data show around 250,000 distinct CDR3 sequences, with over 8% seen just once and about 9.4% held by the top ten. The V call is TRBV24-1, the J call TRBJ2-2, with D uncertain. The receptor was derived from a human donor who donated a stem cell graft to a child with SCID. Sequencing used PBMCs from the stem cell graft donor, obtained from the stem cell graft. The CDR3 sequence: CATSDFISGELFF. The CDR3, as DNA: TGTGCCACCAGTGATTTTATTTCAGGGGAGCTGTTTTTT.